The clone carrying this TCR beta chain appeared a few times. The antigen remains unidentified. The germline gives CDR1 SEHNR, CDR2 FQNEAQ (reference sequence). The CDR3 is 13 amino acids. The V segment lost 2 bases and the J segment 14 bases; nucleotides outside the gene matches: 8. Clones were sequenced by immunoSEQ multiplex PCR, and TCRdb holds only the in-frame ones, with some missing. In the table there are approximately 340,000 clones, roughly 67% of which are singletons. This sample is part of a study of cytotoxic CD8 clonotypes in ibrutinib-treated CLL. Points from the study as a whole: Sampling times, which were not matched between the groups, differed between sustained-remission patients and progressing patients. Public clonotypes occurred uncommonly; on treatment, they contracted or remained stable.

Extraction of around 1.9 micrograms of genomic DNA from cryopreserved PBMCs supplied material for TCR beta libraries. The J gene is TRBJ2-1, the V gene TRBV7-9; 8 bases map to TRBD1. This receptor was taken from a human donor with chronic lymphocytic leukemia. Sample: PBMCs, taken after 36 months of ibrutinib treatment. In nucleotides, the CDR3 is TGTGCCAGCAGCTTATTGGCTGGACAGGGAAAGTTCTTC. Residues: CASSLLAGQGKFF. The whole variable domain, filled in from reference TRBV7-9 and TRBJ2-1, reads DTGVSQNPRHKITKRGQNVTFRCDPISEHNRLYWYRQTLGQGPEFLTYFQNEAQLEKSRLLSDRFSAERPKGSFSTLEIQRTEQGDSAMYLCASSLLAGQGKFFGPGTRLTVL.